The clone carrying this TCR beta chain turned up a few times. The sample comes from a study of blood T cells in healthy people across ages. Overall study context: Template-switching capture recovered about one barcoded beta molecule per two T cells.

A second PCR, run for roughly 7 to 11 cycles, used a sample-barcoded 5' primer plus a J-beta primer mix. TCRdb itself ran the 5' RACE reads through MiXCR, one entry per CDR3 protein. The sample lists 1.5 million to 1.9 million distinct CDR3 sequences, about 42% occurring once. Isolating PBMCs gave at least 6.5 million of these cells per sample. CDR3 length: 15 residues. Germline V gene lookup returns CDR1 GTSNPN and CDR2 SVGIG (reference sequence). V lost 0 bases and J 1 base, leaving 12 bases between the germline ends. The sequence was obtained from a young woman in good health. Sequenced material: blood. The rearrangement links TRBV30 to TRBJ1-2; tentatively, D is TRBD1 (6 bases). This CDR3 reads CAWSVGQHLNYGYTF. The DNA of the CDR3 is TGTGCCTGGAGTGTAGGACAGCATCTTAACTATGGCTACACCTTC.